This T cell receptor (beta chain) was sequenced during a study of PD-L1 blockade in urothelial cancer. About the study: Typically, measured as a median, blood samples had 141,255 T cells.

Some clones are missing from TCRdb's copy, which holds only in-frame ones; the method was immunoSEQ multiplex PCR. The table shows some 56,000 clones, with 85% occurring only once. This clone was counted once. The time point denotes: pretreatment peripheral blood. After removal of 7 bases from V and 3 bases from J, the junction contained 8 bases not matched to a gene. This CDR3 comprises 15 residues. Germline CDR1 is MNHEY and CDR2 is SMNVEV (reference sequence). V is TRBV27 and J is TRBJ2-4; 8 bases map to TRBD1. The TCR originated in a man aged 65 to 85 with urothelial cancer. The source material was PBMCs, sampled around atezolizumab (anti-PD-L1) treatment. The CDR3 sequence is CASKPGGAGKNIQYF. The CDR3, as DNA: TGTGCCAGCAAGCCAGGGGGCGCGGGCAAAAACATTCAGTACTTC.